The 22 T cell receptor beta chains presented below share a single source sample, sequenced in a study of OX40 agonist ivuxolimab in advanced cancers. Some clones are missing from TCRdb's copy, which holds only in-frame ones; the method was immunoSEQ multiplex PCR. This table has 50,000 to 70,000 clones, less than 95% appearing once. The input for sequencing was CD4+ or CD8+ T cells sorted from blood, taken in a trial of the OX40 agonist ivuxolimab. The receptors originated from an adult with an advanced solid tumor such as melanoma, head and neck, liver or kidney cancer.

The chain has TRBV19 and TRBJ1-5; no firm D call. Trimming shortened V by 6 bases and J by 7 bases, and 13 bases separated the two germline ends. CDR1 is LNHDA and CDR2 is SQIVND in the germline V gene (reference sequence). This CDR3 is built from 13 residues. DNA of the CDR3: TGTGCCAGTAGCCCCGGGAGGAACCAGCCCCAGCATTTT. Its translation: CASSPGRNQPQHF.

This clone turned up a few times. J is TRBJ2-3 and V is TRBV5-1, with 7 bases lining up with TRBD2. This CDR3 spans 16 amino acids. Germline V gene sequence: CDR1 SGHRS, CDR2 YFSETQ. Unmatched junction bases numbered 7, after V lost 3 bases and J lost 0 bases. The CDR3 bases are TGCGCCAGCAGCTCCTCCAGCGGGGTTAGCACAGATACGCAGTATTTT. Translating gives CASSSSSGVSTDTQYF.

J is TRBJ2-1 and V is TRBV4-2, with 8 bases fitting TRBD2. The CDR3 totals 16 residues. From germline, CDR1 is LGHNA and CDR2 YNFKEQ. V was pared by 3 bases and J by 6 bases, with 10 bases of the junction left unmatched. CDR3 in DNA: TGTGCCAGCAGCCAGGGGGCAGCGGGAGATTTCAATGAGCAGTTCTTC. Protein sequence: CASSQGAAGDFNEQFF.

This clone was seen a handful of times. For the CDR3, the DNA is TGTGCCAGTATGCCAGGGAGCATGAACACTGAAGCTTTCTTT. It is translated as CASMPGSMNTEAFF. The V and J genes are TRBV19 and TRBJ1-1, with a tentative D call TRBD1 (5 bases). There are 14 residues in the CDR3. Germline V lookup: CDR1 LNHDA, CDR2 SQIVND (reference sequence). Between the trimmed V and J ends, which lost 7 bases and 0 bases, there was a span of 12 bases.

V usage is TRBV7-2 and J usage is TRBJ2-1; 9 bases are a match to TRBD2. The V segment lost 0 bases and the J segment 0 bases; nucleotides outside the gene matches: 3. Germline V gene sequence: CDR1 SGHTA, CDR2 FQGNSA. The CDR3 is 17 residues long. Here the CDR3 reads CASSLASSGTSYNEQFF. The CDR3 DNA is TGTGCCAGCAGCTTAGCGTCTAGCGGGACCTCCTACAATGAGCAGTTCTTC.

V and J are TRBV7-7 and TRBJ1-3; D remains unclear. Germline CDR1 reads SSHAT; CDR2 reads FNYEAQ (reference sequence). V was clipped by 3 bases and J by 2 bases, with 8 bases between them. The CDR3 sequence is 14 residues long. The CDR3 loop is CASSFLGAGNTIYF. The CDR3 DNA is TGTGCCAGCAGCTTCCTTGGAGCTGGAAACACCATATATTTT.

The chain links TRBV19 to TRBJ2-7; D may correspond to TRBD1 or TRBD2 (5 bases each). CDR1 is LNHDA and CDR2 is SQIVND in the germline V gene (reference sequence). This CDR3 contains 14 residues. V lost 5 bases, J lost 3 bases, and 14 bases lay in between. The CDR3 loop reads CASSAHGANYEQYF. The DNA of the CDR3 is TGTGCCAGTAGTGCCCACGGGGCCAACTACGAGCAGTACTTC. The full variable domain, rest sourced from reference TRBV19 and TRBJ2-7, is DGGITQSPKYLFRKEGQNVTLSCEQNLNHDAMYWYRQDPGQGLRLIYYSQIVNDFQKGDIAEGYSVSREKKESFPLTVTSAQKNPTAFYLCASSAHGANYEQYFGPGTRLTVT.

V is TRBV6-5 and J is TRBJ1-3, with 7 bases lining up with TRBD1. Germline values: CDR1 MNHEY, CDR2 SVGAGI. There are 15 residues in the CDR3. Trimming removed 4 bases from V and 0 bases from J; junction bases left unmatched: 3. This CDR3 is CASSSDRVSGNTIYF. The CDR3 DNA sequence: TGTGCCAGCAGTTCCGACAGGGTCTCTGGAAACACCATATATTTT.

For the CDR3, the DNA is TGTGCCACGCGAGTCGCGAACACCGGGGAGCTGTTTTTT. As protein: CATRVANTGELFF. The chain is built from TRBV6-4 and TRBJ2-2; D unresolved. From germline, CDR1 is MRHNA and CDR2 SNTAGT. The germline V and J ends were trimmed by 10 bases and 0 bases, with 9 bases remaining between them. The CDR3 is made up of 13 amino acids.

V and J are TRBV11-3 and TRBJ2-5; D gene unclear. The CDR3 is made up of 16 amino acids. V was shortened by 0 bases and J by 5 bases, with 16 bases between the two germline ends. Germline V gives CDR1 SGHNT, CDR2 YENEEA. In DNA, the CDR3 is TGTGCCAGCAGCTTAGATTGGCCCAGGCATTTGGAGACCCAGTACTTC. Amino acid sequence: CASSLDWPRHLETQYF.

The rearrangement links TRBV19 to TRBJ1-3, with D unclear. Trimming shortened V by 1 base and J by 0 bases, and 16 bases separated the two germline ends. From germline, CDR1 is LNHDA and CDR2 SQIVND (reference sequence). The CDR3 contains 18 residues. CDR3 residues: CASSIGGGSTDSGNTIYF. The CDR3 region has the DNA TGTGCCAGTAGTATAGGGGGTGGCTCCACCGACTCTGGAAACACCATATATTTT.

The CDR3 DNA follows: TGTGCCAGCACAGGGGCAACTGAAGCTTTCTTT. Protein product: CASTGATEAFF. The gene calls are TRBV6-1 and TRBJ1-1; a possible D gene is TRBD1 (6 bases). Per germline, CDR1 MNHNS and CDR2 SASEGT. V lost 7 bases, J lost 5 bases, and 8 bases lay in between. The CDR3 covers 11 residues.

CDR3 nucleotides: TGTGCCAGCAGGCGGCAGGGGGCTTATTCTGGAAACACCATATATTTT. It codes for CASRRQGAYSGNTIYF. J is TRBJ1-3 and V is TRBV5-6, with TRBD1 identical over 8 bases. Germline V gene lookup returns CDR1 SGHDT and CDR2 YYEEEE. Germline trimming cut 5 bases from V and 1 base from J; bases unmatched to any gene: 8. The CDR3 is made up of 16 amino acids.

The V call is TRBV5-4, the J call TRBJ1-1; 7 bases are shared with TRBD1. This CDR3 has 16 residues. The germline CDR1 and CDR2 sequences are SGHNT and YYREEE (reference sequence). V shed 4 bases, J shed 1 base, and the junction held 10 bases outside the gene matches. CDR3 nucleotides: TGTGCCAGCAGCCCTACAGGGGTCCATCCGAACACTGAAGCTTTCTTT. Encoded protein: CASSPTGVHPNTEAFF.

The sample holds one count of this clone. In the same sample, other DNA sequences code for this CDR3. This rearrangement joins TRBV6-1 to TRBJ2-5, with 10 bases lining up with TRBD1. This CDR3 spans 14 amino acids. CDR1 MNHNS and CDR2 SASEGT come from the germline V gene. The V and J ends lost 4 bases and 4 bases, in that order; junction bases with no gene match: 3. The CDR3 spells CASSGQGAGETQYF. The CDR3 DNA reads TGTGCCAGCAGTGGACAGGGGGCAGGAGAGACCCAGTACTTC.

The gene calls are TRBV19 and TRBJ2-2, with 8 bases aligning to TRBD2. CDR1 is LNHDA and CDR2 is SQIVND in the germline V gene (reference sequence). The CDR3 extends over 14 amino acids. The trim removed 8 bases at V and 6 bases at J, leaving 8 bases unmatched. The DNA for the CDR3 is TGTGCCAGTGGGGCGGCCGGGAGGGCCGGGGAGCTGTTTTTT. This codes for CASGAAGRAGELFF.

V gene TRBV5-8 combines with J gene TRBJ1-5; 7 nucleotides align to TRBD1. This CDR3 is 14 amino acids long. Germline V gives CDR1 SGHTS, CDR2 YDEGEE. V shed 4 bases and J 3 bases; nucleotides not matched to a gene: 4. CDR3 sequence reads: CASSQGQFNQPQHF. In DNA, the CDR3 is TGTGCCAGCAGCCAGGGACAGTTCAATCAGCCCCAGCATTTT.

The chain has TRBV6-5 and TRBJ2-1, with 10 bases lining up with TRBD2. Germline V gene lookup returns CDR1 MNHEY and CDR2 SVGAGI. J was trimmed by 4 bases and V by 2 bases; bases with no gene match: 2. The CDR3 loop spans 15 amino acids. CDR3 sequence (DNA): TGTGCCAGCAGTTACACTAGCGGGATTTACAATGAGCAGTTCTTC. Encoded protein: CASSYTSGIYNEQFF.

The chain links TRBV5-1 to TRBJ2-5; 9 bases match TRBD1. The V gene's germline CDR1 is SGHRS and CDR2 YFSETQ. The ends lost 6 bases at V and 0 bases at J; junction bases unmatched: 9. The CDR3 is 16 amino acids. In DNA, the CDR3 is TGCGCCAGCACCCACGGACAGGGGAGGTACCAAGAGACCCAGTACTTC. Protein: CASTHGQGRYQETQYF.

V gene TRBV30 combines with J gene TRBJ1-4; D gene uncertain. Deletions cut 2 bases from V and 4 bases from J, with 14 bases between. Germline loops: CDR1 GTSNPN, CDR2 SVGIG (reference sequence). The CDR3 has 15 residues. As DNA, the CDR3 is TGTGCCTGGAGTACCCGGGGAAACGGTAATGAAAAACTGTTTTTT. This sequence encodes CAWSTRGNGNEKLFF.

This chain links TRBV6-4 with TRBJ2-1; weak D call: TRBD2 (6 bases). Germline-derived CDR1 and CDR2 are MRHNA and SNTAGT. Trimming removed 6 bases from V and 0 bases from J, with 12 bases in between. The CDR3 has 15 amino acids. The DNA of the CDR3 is TGTGCCAGCAGCCTCCTAGCGAGCTCCTACAATGAGCAGTTCTTC. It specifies CASSLLASSYNEQFF.

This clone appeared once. The CDR3 DNA is TGTGCCACCTCCAGATCCTACGAGCAGTACTTC. Translated: CATSRSYEQYF. The chain carries TRBV25-1 and TRBJ2-7, with D uncertain. Germline V lookup: CDR1 MGHDK, CDR2 SYGVNS. This CDR3 spans 11 amino acids. Trimming left V 10 bases short and J 1 base short, with 8 bases between.